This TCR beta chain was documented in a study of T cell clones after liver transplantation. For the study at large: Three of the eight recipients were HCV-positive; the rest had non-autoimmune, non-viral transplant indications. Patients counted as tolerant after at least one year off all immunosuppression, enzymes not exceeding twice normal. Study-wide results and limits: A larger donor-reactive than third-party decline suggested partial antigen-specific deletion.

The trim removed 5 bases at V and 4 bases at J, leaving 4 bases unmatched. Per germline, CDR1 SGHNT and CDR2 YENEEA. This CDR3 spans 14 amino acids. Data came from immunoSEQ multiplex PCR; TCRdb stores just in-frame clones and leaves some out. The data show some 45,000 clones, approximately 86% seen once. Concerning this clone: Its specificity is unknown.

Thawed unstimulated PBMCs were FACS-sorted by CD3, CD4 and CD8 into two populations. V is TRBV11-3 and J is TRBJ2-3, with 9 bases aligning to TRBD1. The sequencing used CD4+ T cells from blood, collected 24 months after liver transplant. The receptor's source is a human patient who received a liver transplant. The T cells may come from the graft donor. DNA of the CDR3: TGTGCCAGCAGCGGACAGGGGAGGTCAGATACGCAGTATTTT. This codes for CASSGQGRSDTQYF.